This T cell receptor (beta chain) was found in a study of T cell repertoires in cytomegalovirus infection. In the study overall: Well-studied HLA-B-restricted CMV epitopes were used in the study alongside recently identified HLA-C-restricted ones. CMV infection and matching HLA type were both indicated by public TCR beta signatures. Whole-study results and caveats: The ex vivo response was dominated by HLA-C-restricted CMV-specific TCR beta clonotypes. Summed frequency of public TCR beta families distinguished CMV carriers with the relevant HLA.

From the reads, TCRdb called clonotypes with MiXCR, one entry per CDR3 protein. The repertoire includes over 100,000 distinct CDR3 sequences, around 29% of them detected once, and roughly 81% sits in the top ten. The V gene lost 2 bases and the J gene lost 6 bases, with 16 bases spanning the gap. The CDR3 covers 15 residues. Looked up from germline, CDR1 is SGHAT and CDR2 is FQNNGV. As concerns this clonotype: Its antigen is still unknown.

The receptor was isolated from a human donor in good health (CMV status not recorded). Some clones in this sample may be carry-over from other donors' samples. The chain employs TRBV11-2 and TRBJ1-2, with D maybe TRBD1 (5 bases). The material sequenced was CD8+ T cells from cultured PBMCs, taken from culture after CMV antigen stimulation. CDR3 DNA sequence: TGTGCCAGCAGCTTATATTTGGGGGATTTGCATGGCTACACCTTC. Amino acids: CASSLYLGDLHGYTF.